This T cell receptor (beta chain) was recorded in a study of T-cell reconstitution after alpha-beta-depleted transplantation in children. This clonotype was detected ten times or more. The library targeted TCRbeta and was prepared with unique molecular identifiers. TCRdb re-called the PCR reads through MiXCR, storing one row per CDR3 protein. The repertoire holds some 300,000 distinct CDR3 sequences, with about 9.3% as singletons. Trimming cost V 1 base and J 2 bases; bases outside gene matches: 10. CDR3 length equals 17 residues. Germline assignment: CDR1 SEHNR and CDR2 FQNEAQ (reference sequence). The chain employs TRBV7-9 and TRBJ2-7, with 8 nucleotides matching TRBD2. The TCR comes from a human donor who donated a stem cell graft to a child with acute lymphoblastic leukemia. Sequenced material: PBMCs from the stem cell graft donor, taken from the stem cell graft. CDR3: CASSLGVASGRPYEQYF. CDR3 sequence (DNA): TGTGCCAGCAGCTTAGGTGTGGCTAGCGGGCGACCCTACGAGCAGTACTTC.